This TCR beta chain was identified during a study of beta chain features in type 1 diabetes. Stem cell-like memory, regulatory, central memory and naive CD4+ cells were sorted via CD45RO/CCR7/CD25/CD127/CD95/CD27. CDR1 is GTSNPN, CDR2 SVGIG, per germline (reference sequence). V was trimmed by 2 bases and J by 3 bases, leaving 8 bases between them. This CDR3 spans 13 amino acids. As every portion of the isolated RNA was reverse transcribed, the sequencing read expressed TCRB transcripts. Assay: immunoSEQ multiplex PCR; the TCRdb copy retains only in-frame clones and omits some. This table has about half a million clones, roughly 30% appearing once.

The sample consisted of naive CD4+ T cells from blood. The receptor was derived from a man between 18 and 29 years old in good health. The chain carries TRBV30 and TRBJ1-5; D is uncertain. The CDR3 coding sequence is TGTGCCTGGAGTAAGGTTGCCAATCAGCCCCAGCATTTT. It codes for CAWSKVANQPQHF. The full variable domain, completed using reference TRBV30 and TRBJ1-5, is SQTIHQWPATLVQPVGSPLSLECTVEGTSNPNLYWYRQAAGRGLQLLFYSVGIGQISSEVPQNLSASRPQDRQFILSSKKLLLSDSGFYLCAWSKVANQPQHFGDGTRLSIL.